These 11 T cell receptor beta chains originate from one sample sequenced in a study of T cells in lung cancer brain metastases. Method: immunoSEQ multiplex PCR; TCRdb's copy keeps in-frame clones and lacks some. The repertoire holds roughly 1,500 clones, with 85% to 90% as singletons. The sequencing sample was made of tumor tissue from a brain metastasis. These receptors all stem from a man in his 60s with non-small cell lung cancer that had spread to the brain.

Written as DNA, the CDR3 is TGTGCCAGCAGCTTACCCGGGAGGTTTGAGCAGTACTTC. This codes for CASSLPGRFEQYF. The chain employs TRBV7-2 and TRBJ2-7; 7 bases agree with TRBD2. Germline V gene data show CDR1 as SGHTA and CDR2 as FQGNSA. Unmatched junction bases numbered 5, after V lost 2 bases and J lost 7 bases. The CDR3 length is 13 residues.

V gene TRBV21-1 combines with J gene TRBJ1-2; TRBD1 reflects the table's D call only, with no check against the DNA. TRBV21-1 is shown as a pseudogene. The length of the CDR3 is 17 residues. The CDR3 protein is CASSIGKGAEVRHGYTF. The CDR3 bases are TGTGCCAGCAGCATCGGGAAGGGGGCTGAGGTCCGCCATGGCTACACCTTC.

The rearrangement joins TRBV6-5 to TRBJ2-5; D may be TRBD1 (6 bases). This CDR3 is built from 15 residues. CDR1 is MNHEY, CDR2 SVGAGI, per germline. The V and J ends lost 2 bases and 2 bases respectively, with 12 bases between them. CDR3 amino acids: CASSYRPDSQETQYF. In nucleotides, the CDR3 is TGTGCCAGCAGTTACCGCCCGGACAGTCAAGAGACCCAGTACTTC.

The CDR3 is CASSIGHGGDEQFF. The CDR3 DNA reads as TGTGCCAGTAGTATTGGACACGGGGGGGATGAGCAGTTCTTC. The rearrangement links TRBV19 to TRBJ2-1, with TRBD2 matching 8 bases. The V gene's germline CDR1 is LNHDA and CDR2 SQIVND (reference sequence). The CDR3 has 14 amino acids. V was pared by 3 bases and J by 8 bases, with 6 bases of the junction left unmatched.

The V gene is TRBV6-5, the J gene TRBJ1-1; 7 nucleotides line up with TRBD1. The CDR3 runs 14 residues. Germline values: CDR1 MNHEY, CDR2 SVGAGI. Unmatched junction bases numbered 4, after V lost 5 bases and J lost 1 base. In DNA, the CDR3 is TGTGCCAGCAGTCGGGGGACAGCGAACACTGAAGCTTTCTTT. Translating gives CASSRGTANTEAFF.

This chain links TRBV4-1 with TRBJ2-7; 7 bases fit TRBD1. V lost 3 bases to trimming and J lost 2 bases; unmatched junction nucleotides: 7. The germline V gene encodes CDR1 MGHRA and CDR2 YSYEKL. The CDR3 runs 15 residues. The CDR3 loop reads CASSQEQGFTYEQYF. The CDR3 bases are TGCGCCAGCAGCCAGGAACAGGGGTTCACCTACGAGCAGTACTTC.

The rearrangement links TRBV2 to TRBJ1-2; 7 bases fit TRBD1. The CDR3 covers 15 residues. The V gene end was trimmed by 4 bases and the J gene end by 2 bases; junction bases not matched to a gene: 7. Germline V gene sequence: CDR1 SNHLY, CDR2 FYNNEI. For the CDR3, the DNA is TGTGCCAGCAGTGTCGGAGGGGGCGCCAACTATGGCTACACCTTC. This codes for CASSVGGGANYGYTF.

The V call is TRBV14, the J call TRBJ1-2; D gene ambiguous. Germline assignment: CDR1 SGHDN and CDR2 FVKESK. Trimming cost V 3 bases and J 8 bases, with 19 bases left between them. This CDR3 contains 15 residues. In nucleotides, the CDR3 is TGTGCCAGCAGCCAGGATGTTGGTCCTTTTGAGGGCTACACCTTC. Encoded protein: CASSQDVGPFEGYTF.

The V gene is TRBV5-6, the J gene TRBJ1-2; a weak D match, TRBD1 (6 bases). The germline V gene encodes CDR1 SGHDT and CDR2 YYEEEE. Trimming removed 4 bases from V and 3 bases from J, with 7 bases in between. The CDR3 runs to 12 residues. CDR3 sequence reads: CASSGGHYGYTF. The CDR3 region has the DNA TGTGCCAGCAGCGGGGGGCACTATGGCTACACCTTC.

The genes are TRBV21-1 and TRBJ2-3; TRBD1, the D gene given by the table, was not confirmed from the DNA. TRBV21-1 is marked as a pseudogene. This CDR3 contains 16 residues. The CDR3 spells CASRTGIAVMQDTQYF. The DNA for the CDR3 is TGTGCCAGCAGAACAGGAATAGCAGTCATGCAAGATACGCAGTATTTT.

The rearrangement uses TRBV5-5 and TRBJ1-5; no clear D. Trimming cost V 0 bases and J 0 bases, with 7 bases left between them. The germline V gene encodes CDR1 SGHKS and CDR2 YYEKEE (reference sequence). The CDR3 contains 15 residues. The CDR3 reads CASSLDPISNQPQHF. The CDR3 DNA sequence: TGTGCCAGCAGCTTGGACCCGATTAGCAATCAGCCCCAGCATTTT.